Below are 10 T cell receptor beta chains sequenced from a single sample in a study of blood T cell repertoires in COVID-19 (dated by TCRdb to the early 2020s). The library relied on the immunoSEQ multiplex PCR assay. Entries here come from immuneACCESS through TCRdb and include only in-frame sequences with V and J called. Some clones fail to appear in such tables; in the studies checked, an unresolved V gene covers under half of the shortfall, and the cause of the remainder is unknown. The sample has about 150,000 clones on record, 84% of them singletons. Jointly, the top ten make up 6.5% to 9% of the sample. Material for sequencing was peripheral blood. These receptors were taken from a woman in her forties or fifties in a cohort sampled during active or convalescent COVID-19.

This clone showed up just a few times. CDR3 protein: CASTDRYNSPLHF. CDR3 DNA sequence: TGTGCCAGCACCGACAGGTATAATTCACCCCTCCACTTT. This rearrangement joins TRBV6-5 to TRBJ1-6; tentative D call: TRBD1 (6 bases). The CDR3 spans 13 residues. Germline V gene sequence: CDR1 MNHEY, CDR2 SVGAGI. The V end lost 7 bases, the J end lost 4 bases, and 8 bases lay between the germline ends.

Here the CDR3 DNA reads TGCGCCAGCAGCCCGAGCGGGGTCTCCTACAATGAGCAGTTCTTC. Translation: CASSPSGVSYNEQFF. V gene TRBV5-1 combines with J gene TRBJ2-1; TRBD2 aligns across 7 bases. The CDR3 has 15 residues. Germline CDR1 is SGHRS and CDR2 is YFSETQ. The trim removed 4 bases at V and 0 bases at J, leaving 4 bases unmatched.

The chain recombines TRBV7-9 with TRBJ1-6, with D hard to call. The CDR3 has 12 residues. Trimming shortened V by 6 bases and J by 7 bases, and 7 bases separated the two germline ends. Germline lookup yields CDR1 SEHNR and CDR2 FQNEAQ (reference sequence). CDR3 residues: CASSRRNSPLHF. The CDR3 DNA reads as TGTGCCAGCAGTCGGAGGAATTCACCCCTCCACTTT.

The chain has TRBV6-6 and TRBJ1-2, with D hard to call. CDR1 and CDR2 (germline): MNHNY, SVGAGI (reference sequence). V was shortened by 3 bases and J by 8 bases, with 4 bases between the two germline ends. This CDR3 is built from 10 residues. Written as DNA, the CDR3 is TGTGCCAGCAGTTATCAGGGCTACACCTTC. It translates to CASSYQGYTF.

The V gene is TRBV18, the J gene TRBJ1-3; the match to TRBD1 covers 7 bases. The CDR3 consists of 17 residues. Unmatched junction bases numbered 5, after V lost 0 bases and J lost 0 bases. CDR1 and CDR2 from the germline V gene are KGHSH and LQKENI. Written as DNA, the CDR3 is TGTGCCAGCTCACCACCGGGGACAGCCGGCTCTGGAAACACCATATATTTT. Its protein is CASSPPGTAGSGNTIYF.

This clone was counted a single time. J is TRBJ2-1 and V is TRBV4-1; 9 nucleotides line up with TRBD1. V was clipped by 0 bases and J by 3 bases; unmatched bases: 9. The length of the CDR3 is 18 residues. Germline-derived CDR1 and CDR2 are MGHRA and YSYEKL. The CDR3 region is CASSQEWAGQGFYNEQFF. CDR3 DNA sequence: TGCGCCAGCAGCCAAGAATGGGCAGGACAGGGGTTCTACAATGAGCAGTTCTTC.

This clone was seen more than once but under ten times. Within the sample, other DNA sequences also encode this same CDR3. Here the CDR3 DNA reads TGTGCCAGCAGTTACTCGATTTCGGGGTCTGGAAACACCATATATTTT. The encoded protein is CASSYSISGSGNTIYF. This chain connects TRBV6-5 to TRBJ1-3; D not resolved. Between the trimmed V and J ends, which lost 0 bases and 1 base, there was a span of 10 bases. The CDR3 spans 16 residues. The germline gives CDR1 MNHEY, CDR2 SVGAGI.

This clone was counted between two and nine times. The CDR3: CASSLQGGVEQYF. In nucleotides, the CDR3 is TGTGCCAGCTCACTCCAGGGAGGGGTCGAGCAGTACTTC. The V gene is TRBV18, the J gene TRBJ2-7; 7 nucleotides align to TRBD2. CDR1 KGHSH and CDR2 LQKENI come from the germline V gene. The J segment lost 6 bases and the V segment lost 4 bases, leaving 6 bases of the junction unmatched. This CDR3 contains 13 residues.

This clone was picked up a small number of times. The V gene is TRBV27, the J gene TRBJ1-6; TRBD1 matches 7 bases. The ends lost 6 bases at V and 5 bases at J; junction bases unmatched: 4. The CDR3 sequence is 14 residues long. Germline lookup yields CDR1 MNHEY and CDR2 SMNVEV (reference sequence). The CDR3 protein is CASSWDSNNSPLHF. The CDR3 nucleotides read TGTGCCAGCAGCTGGGACAGCAATAATTCACCCCTCCACTTT.

Concerning this clone: An end of the junction does not agree with germline; a read error may underlie this. This chain joins TRBV19 and TRBJ2-3; 7 bases line up with TRBD2. CDR3 length equals 11 residues. Looked up from germline, CDR1 is LNHDA and CDR2 is SQIVND (reference sequence). The CDR3 region has the DNA TGTGCCAGTAGCAAAAGACCTGGGACTATTTTT. Its protein product is CASSKRPGTIF.